This T cell receptor beta chain is drawn from a study of brain T cells in children with intractable seizures. Regarding the study as a whole: Viral specificity was inferred only from CDR3 similarity; HCMV serostatus was unknown. Pre- and post-surgery blood differed in depth, so pre-surgery absences may be undersampling.

Details on this clone: The antigen is unknown.

J was trimmed by 2 bases and V by 5 bases; bases with no gene match: 7. The CDR3 length is 15 residues. Germline CDR1 reads LNHDA; CDR2 reads SQIVND (reference sequence). Sequencing used immunoSEQ multiplex PCR; TCRdb keeps in-frame clones, though not all of them. The table has 95,000 to 120,000 clones, 85% to 95% seen once. V and J are TRBV19 and TRBJ2-7; 9 bases fit TRBD2. The TCR sequence derives from a boy under two years old with hemimegalencephaly and intractable seizures. The source material was peripheral blood, sampled at surgery. The CDR3 is CASSVLAGDAYEQYF. The CDR3 bases are TGTGCCAGTAGTGTCTTAGCGGGAGATGCCTACGAGCAGTACTTC. The full variable domain, with the rest looked up from reference TRBV19 and TRBJ2-7, is DGGITQSPKYLFRKEGQNVTLSCEQNLNHDAMYWYRQDPGQGLRLIYYSQIVNDFQKGDIAEGYSVSREKKESFPLTVTSAQKNPTAFYLCASSVLAGDAYEQYFGPGTRLTVT.